This T cell receptor (beta chain) was retrieved from a study of blood T cell repertoires in COVID-19. At the level of the study: The United States, Italy and Spain were the sources of the acute and convalescent COVID-19 samples.

As handled by the study authors: Reference gene primer amplification gave estimated nucleated cell counts. TCRdb's table, derived via immunoSEQ multiplex PCR, lists solely in-frame clones and lacks some. V, J and clone size reflect that table, while D and trimming were determined from the DNA. Altogether about 150,000 clones are present, approximately 83% being singletons, with the ten largest covering about 11%. This CDR3 contains 15 residues. Per the germline V gene, CDR1 is SNHLY and CDR2 is FYNNEI. The ends lost 2 bases at V and 4 bases at J; junction bases unmatched: 5. Sequencing used peripheral blood. This sequence originates from a man in his 70s with active or convalescent COVID-19. The chain is built from TRBV2 and TRBJ2-7, with TRBD1 identical over 10 bases. The CDR3 nucleotides are TGTGCCAGCAGTGAATGGTCGGGACAGGGGTACGAGCAGTACTTC. Translating it yields CASSEWSGQGYEQYF.